Listed here are 23 T cell receptor beta chains from one sample, sequenced in a study of blood T cells in healthy people across ages. The authors ran a second PCR of 7 to 11 cycles using a sample-barcoded 5' primer and a J-beta primer mix. In TCRdb, the 5' RACE reads were re-called with MiXCR into one record per CDR3 protein. The sample records about 1,000,000 distinct CDR3 sequences, 40% to 55% being singletons. The sequencing input was blood. Every receptor here comes from a woman in her fifties or sixties in good health.

The chain is built from TRBV7-9 and TRBJ1-2; D might be TRBD1 (5 bases). V lost 3 bases and J lost 1, with 12 bases in between. The CDR3 length is 15 residues. The germline CDR1 and CDR2 sequences are SEHNR and FQNEAQ (reference sequence). CDR3 DNA sequence: TGTGCCAGCAGCTTGGATCGGGGCTATAACTATGGCTACACCTTC. Protein product: CASSLDRGYNYGYTF.

This clonotype was seen more than once but under ten times. J is TRBJ2-5 and V is TRBV12-3 or TRBV12-4, with D unclear. Matching the DNA end better, TRBJ2-7 makes the J call doubtful. There are 15 residues in the CDR3. The CDR3 nucleotides read TGTGCCAGCAGTTCCCCGCCGCCTAACGCCTACGAGCAGTACTTC. This sequence encodes CASSSPPPNAYEQYF.

This clonotype was detected a few times. The rearrangement links TRBV5-5 to TRBJ1-2; the D is unclear. CDR1 SGHKS and CDR2 YYEKEE come from the germline V gene (reference sequence). V lost 3 bases and J lost 7, with 16 bases in between. CDR3 length: 14 amino acids. The CDR3 region is CASSSGVKIGGYTF. For the CDR3, the DNA is TGTGCCAGCAGCTCCGGGGTGAAGATTGGTGGCTACACCTTC.

The chain employs TRBV20-1 and TRBJ2-1, with TRBD1 identical over 9 bases. Trimming removed 3 bases from V and 8 bases from J; junction bases left unmatched: 17. From germline, CDR1 is DFQATT and CDR2 SNEGSKA (reference sequence). The CDR3 has 17 residues. The CDR3 reads CSASYRGRGTSGDEQFF. The CDR3, as DNA: TGCAGTGCTAGTTACAGGGGGCGCGGTACCTCAGGGGATGAGCAGTTCTTC.

The gene calls are TRBV19 and TRBJ2-7; D may be TRBD2 (5 bases). The CDR3 consists of 11 residues. Germline V gene data show CDR1 as LNHDA and CDR2 as SQIVND (reference sequence). The V gene lost 10 bases and the J gene lost 12 bases, with 19 bases spanning the gap. CDR3 amino acids: CATQRWEYRYF. DNA of the CDR3: TGTGCCACCCAAAGATGGGAGTATCGGTACTTC.

The chain is built from TRBV9 and TRBJ2-1; 10 positions match TRBD2. Germline V gives CDR1 SGDLS, CDR2 YYNGEE. The J segment lost 4 bases and the V segment lost 0 bases, leaving 4 bases of the junction unmatched. This CDR3 spans 16 amino acids. The CDR3 nucleotides are TGTGCCAGCAGCGTAGCACTAGCGGGATTGTACAATGAGCAGTTCTTC. Its protein product is CASSVALAGLYNEQFF. The entire variable domain, with the rest obtained from reference TRBV9 and TRBJ2-1, is as follows: DSGVTQTPKHLITATGQRVTLRCSPRSGDLSVYWYQQSLDQGLQFLIQYYNGEERAKGNILERFSAQQFPDLHSELNLSSLELGDSALYFCASSVALAGLYNEQFFGPGTRLTVL.

The V gene is TRBV5-1, the J gene TRBJ2-3, with 8 bases that match TRBD2. This CDR3 has 17 amino acids. The J segment lost 0 bases and the V segment lost 3 bases, leaving 9 bases of the junction unmatched. The germline V gene encodes CDR1 SGHRS and CDR2 YFSETQ. CDR3 region: CASSSGTRAESTDTQYF. The CDR3 nucleotides are TGCGCCAGCAGCTCCGGGACTAGGGCGGAGAGCACAGATACGCAGTATTTT.

This clonotype occurred a few times. The chain has TRBV4-1 and TRBJ2-1; 12 positions agree with TRBD2. Germline V CDR1 and CDR2: MGHRA, YSYEKL. J was trimmed by 6 bases and V by 0 bases; bases with no gene match: 12. The CDR3 spans 19 residues. As DNA, the CDR3 is TGCGCCAGCAGCCAAGATCGCCCTAGCGGGAGGGCCCTCGGCAATGAGCAGTTCTTC. It specifies CASSQDRPSGRALGNEQFF.

The chain couples TRBV29-1 to TRBJ2-3; 10 bases agree with TRBD1. The CDR3 length is 14 residues. CDR1 and CDR2 (germline): SQVTM, ANQGSEA. The J segment lost 3 bases and the V segment lost 6 bases, leaving 6 bases of the junction unmatched. The CDR3 reads CSVAGQGGTDTQYF. CDR3 DNA sequence: TGCAGCGTCGCAGGACAGGGGGGGACAGATACGCAGTATTTT.

This chain links TRBV18 with TRBJ2-7; D gene ambiguous. Trimming removed 8 bases from V and 4 bases from J, with 9 bases in between. The CDR3 has 11 amino acids. CDR1 KGHSH and CDR2 LQKENI come from the germline V gene. The CDR3 reads CASHQEYEQYF. CDR3 in DNA: TGTGCCAGCCATCAAGAATACGAGCAGTACTTC. Drawing the rest from reference TRBV18 and TRBJ2-7, the complete variable domain is NAGVMQNPRHLVRRRGQEARLRCSPMKGHSHVYWYRQLPEEGLKFMVYLQKENIIDESGMPKERFSAEFPKEGPSILRIQQVVRGDSAAYFCASHQEYEQYFGPGTRLTVT.

The chain recombines TRBV5-1 with TRBJ2-5; a weak D match, TRBD1 (6 bases). Trimming stripped 5 bases from V and 5 bases from J, with 13 bases between. Looked up from germline, CDR1 is SGHRS and CDR2 is YFSETQ. CDR3 size: 13 residues. This CDR3 reads CASRGTPSETQYF. As DNA, the CDR3 is TGCGCCAGCAGAGGGACACCCTCCGAGACCCAGTACTTC.

The gene calls are TRBV7-9 and TRBJ1-5; 7 bases match TRBD1. The length of the CDR3 is 17 residues. With V trimmed by 1 base and J by 4 bases, 10 bases remained unmatched. Germline loops: CDR1 SEHNR, CDR2 FQNEAQ (reference sequence). The CDR3 loop is CASSLGKTGEGNQPQHF. CDR3 sequence (DNA): TGTGCCAGCAGCTTAGGCAAAACAGGGGAGGGGAATCAGCCCCAGCATTTT.

The DNA for the CDR3 is TGTGCCAGCAGTCGGCTAACAGGGATTAGAAGCTACACCTTC. Translated, it gives CASSRLTGIRSYTF. This chain links TRBV6-2 or TRBV6-3 with TRBJ1-2, with a tentative D call TRBD1 (6 bases). There are 14 residues in the CDR3. CDR1 is MNHEY and CDR2 is SVGEGT in the germline V gene. The ends were cut back, 5 bases at V and 9 bases at J, with 19 bases in the middle.

The rearrangement links TRBV20-1 to TRBJ2-1, with 8 bases aligning to TRBD1. The length of the CDR3 is 15 residues. Germline V gene sequence: CDR1 DFQATT, CDR2 SNEGSKA (reference sequence). J gave up 4 bases and V 1 base, and 6 bases lay outside the gene matches. The chain's CDR3 is CSARALGTGYNEQFF. In DNA, the CDR3 is TGCAGTGCTAGAGCATTGGGGACAGGTTACAATGAGCAGTTCTTC.

The sample holds a few counts of this clonotype. This CDR3 reads CASSLLTKGVGYYEQYF. The CDR3 coding sequence is TGTGCCAGCAGTTTACTGACTAAGGGGGTCGGTTACTACGAGCAGTACTTC. The chain has TRBV12-3 or TRBV12-4 and TRBJ2-7, with TRBD1 as a possible D gene (6 bases). The ends were cut back, 2 bases at V and 3 bases at J, with 20 bases in the middle. This CDR3 comprises 17 residues.

This clonotype was recorded many times. The chain carries TRBV20-1 and TRBJ2-4, with TRBD1 matching over 7 bases. Germline CDR1 reads DFQATT; CDR2 reads SNEGSKA (reference sequence). V was pared by 5 bases and J by 1 base, with 2 bases of the junction left unmatched. The CDR3 is 13 residues long. Here the CDR3 reads CSAQQGAKNIQYF. As DNA, the CDR3 is TGCAGTGCTCAACAGGGGGCCAAAAACATTCAGTACTTC.

The V call is TRBV7-9, the J call TRBJ2-1; 9 bases agree with TRBD2. The germline CDR1 and CDR2 sequences are SEHNR and FQNEAQ (reference sequence). The V and J ends lost 6 bases and 4 bases, in that order; junction bases with no gene match: 10. The CDR3 is 16 residues long. Here the CDR3 reads CASRTGTAGGYNEQFF. Written as DNA, the CDR3 is TGTGCCAGCAGGACAGGGACAGCGGGAGGTTACAATGAGCAGTTCTTC.

This clonotype turned up a few times. At one end the junction does not follow the germline gene, possibly because of a read error. The chain joins TRBV6-5 to TRBJ2-3; D unclear. The CDR3 is 14 residues long. Germline V gene data show CDR1 as MNHEY and CDR2 as SVGAGI. The CDR3 protein is CASSDSIEAETQYF. CDR3 nucleotides: TGTGCCAGCAGTGACTCGATTGAGGCGGAAACGCAGTATTTT.

The chain has TRBV6-5 and TRBJ2-1, with 7 bases matching TRBD2. The CDR3 consists of 18 residues. The germline gives CDR1 MNHEY, CDR2 SVGAGI. The trim removed 4 bases at V and 1 base at J, leaving 13 bases unmatched. CDR3 residues: CASSFAPQLASSYNEQFF. For the CDR3, the DNA is TGTGCCAGCAGTTTTGCACCCCAACTAGCGAGTTCCTACAATGAGCAGTTCTTC.

V usage is TRBV4-1 and J usage is TRBJ1-4; D is uncertain. Germline V CDR1 and CDR2: MGHRA, YSYEKL. The CDR3 is made up of 14 amino acids. V was trimmed by 3 bases and J by 8 bases, leaving 13 bases between them. Here the CDR3 reads CASSHRRLGEKLFF. CDR3 nucleotide sequence: TGCGCCAGCAGCCACAGGCGCCTCGGGGAAAAACTGTTTTTT.

On this clonotype: One junction end disagrees with the germline gene, perhaps due to a read error. V usage is TRBV11-2 and J usage is TRBJ2-7, with TRBD2 matching over 12 bases. Germline values: CDR1 SGHAT, CDR2 FQNNGV. CDR3 length equals 16 residues. The CDR3 reads CASSPPSGRAFYEQYF. The DNA of the CDR3 is TGTGCCAGCAGCCCCCCTAGCGGGAGGGCTTTCTACGAGCAGTACTTT.

The rearrangement joins TRBV30 to TRBJ2-2; TRBD2 might be the D (6 bases). With 0 bases removed from V and 4 bases from J, the gap between germline ends came to 9 bases. Germline V gives CDR1 GTSNPN, CDR2 SVGIG (reference sequence). This CDR3 is built from 14 residues. CDR3 sequence (DNA): TGTGCCTGGAGTGTTTTAGCGGTCACCGGGGAGCTGTTTTTT. Amino acids: CAWSVLAVTGELFF.

This clonotype was detected only once. This chain connects TRBV7-2 to TRBJ2-4; TRBD1 aligns across 11 bases. Trimming removed 5 bases from V and 5 bases from J; junction bases left unmatched: 8. CDR1 is SGHTA and CDR2 is FQGNSA in the germline V gene. The CDR3 covers 16 residues. The CDR3, as DNA: TGTGCCAGCAGCCCTTACGGGACAGGGGGTGAAAACATTCAGTACTTC. Its protein is CASSPYGTGGENIQYF.